This T cell receptor beta chain is drawn from a study of shared clonotypes between healthy human individuals. In the original analysis: Owing to the provision of junction-only sequences devoid of quality scores by immunoSEQ, filtering differed. The data were produced by immunoSEQ multiplex PCR, yet TCRdb's version contains in-frame clones alone and is incomplete. V, J and clone size were drawn from that table, and D and trimming were deduced from the DNA. The table lists roughly 2.2 million clones, approximately 90% of them singletons. Study-wide results and caveats: Among donors, sharing of clonotypes was expected to be affected by sequencing depth. It was the non-shared clonotypes that had lower generation probabilities than clonotypes shared by all four donors.

The CDR3 has 17 amino acids. With 3 bases removed from V and 0 bases from J, the gap between germline ends came to 12 bases. CDR1 is SGHTA and CDR2 is FQGNSA in the germline V gene. As for this clone: The antigen is not known.

The receptor comes from a man younger than 35 in good health. Some clones in this sample may be carry-over from other donors' samples. The chain joins TRBV7-2 to TRBJ2-6; D uncertain. Sequencing used naive CD4+ T cells from PBMCs. Sample subset: CD45RA+ positively selected. The chain's CDR3 is CASSLNIVSSGANVLTF. CDR3 coding DNA: TGTGCCAGCAGCTTGAACATCGTGAGCTCTGGGGCCAACGTCCTGACTTTC.